This T cell receptor beta chain comes out of a study of a mutant IDH1 vaccine in newly diagnosed glioma. Study context: Treated patients, about 60% male and about 38% female, averaged around 40 years of age.

Time point reported: week 11, during vaccination. Every vaccination contained 300 ug of the mutant IDH1 20-mer peptide and was paired with topical imiquimod. As for this clone: What it binds is unknown.

V was cut by 5 bases and J by 7 bases, with 14 bases left in between. The CDR3 sequence is 14 residues long. From germline, CDR1 is LGHNA and CDR2 YNFKEQ. The assay was immunoSEQ multiplex PCR, and TCRdb's table has in-frame clones only and misses some. The top ten hold approximately 3.8% of the sample, which has fewer than 70,000 clones, under 85% seen once. This sequence originates from a man aged 25 to 45 with glioma. The sequencing used PBMCs, collected from a glioma patient whose treatment included an IDH1 peptide vaccine. The rearrangement links TRBV4-2 to TRBJ1-4; D gene unclear. The CDR3 protein is CASSTGLLGEKLFF. The CDR3 DNA sequence: TGTGCCAGCAGCACCGGCTTGCTTGGTGAAAAACTGTTTTTT.